This T cell receptor (beta chain) was found in a study of technical replicates of blood from a few donors (dated by TCRdb to the late 2010s). This clone was seen once. Its antigen is not yet known. Within one base of it there is no much larger clone, and no base qualities were kept. Library preparation was by the immunoSEQ multiplex PCR assay. This is the immuneACCESS table as TCRdb keeps it, with only in-frame sequences that have V and J called. A part of the clones is gone; compared with another copy, unresolved V genes explain less than half, and the rest is unexplained. The sample includes about 99,000 clones, with 95% observed a single time. Around 0.21% of the sample lies in the top ten. The sequenced sample was T cells isolated from PBMCs. The clonotype originates from a human donor in good health.

The sequenced DNA is TGCGCCAGCAGCCTAATCCCGGGACAAACAGATACGCAGTATTTT. It encodes CASSLIPGQTDTQYF. The chain uses TRBV5-1 and TRBJ2-3; TRBD1 could be the D gene, as 6 bases match. V sheds 4 bases and J sheds 3 bases, leaving 15 bases between their ends. Taken from cysteine to phenylalanine, the CDR3 has 15 residues. Only the CDR3 region is kept as DNA, spanning 45 bases read in frame from base 1. As encoded in the germline V gene, CDR1 is SGHRS while CDR2 is YFSETQ. With the rest looked up from the reference TRBV5-1 and TRBJ2-3 genes rather than sequenced, the full variable domain is KAGVTQTPRYLIKTRGQQVTLSCSPISGHRSVSWYQQTPGQGLQFLFEYFSETQRNKGNFPGRFSGRQFSNSRSEMNVSTLELGDSALYLCASSLIPGQTDTQYFGPGTRLTVL.